This is a list of T cell receptor beta chains from one sample in a study of draining lymph node invasion in breast cancer. TCRdb used MiXCR to reprocess the bulk RNA-seq reads, holding one entry per CDR3 protein. Of some 2,500 distinct CDR3 sequences listed, around 64% are singletons. The sample consisted of sorted memory Tregs from a lymph node. The source of these receptors is a female donor with luminal breast cancer. Both conserved end residues are part of each CDR3. A D gene is named only where the DNA matches it firmly. Only some rows state a clone size, as once, few, many or a class for expanded clones.

TRBJ1-2 NA TRBV2 TRBD1 CASSEGTGVGYGYTF TGTGCCAGCAGTGAAGGGACAGGGGTGGGCTATGGCTACACCTTC
TRBJ1-2 NA TRBV13 NA CASSRQDYGYTF TGTGCCAGCAGCCGTCAGGATTATGGCTACACCTTC
TRBJ2-3 few TRBV2 NA CASNDAGGTDTQYF TGTGCCAGCAACGACGCAGGGGGGACAGATACGCAGTATTTT
TRBJ2-1 NA TRBV7-7 TRBD2 CASSLSSGGEQFF TGTGCCAGCAGCTTATCTAGCGGGGGGGAGCAGTTCTTC
TRBJ2-3 NA TRBV7-3 TRBD2 CASSLGTSDTQYF TGTGCCAGCAGCTTAGGGACTAGTGATACGCAGTATTTT
TRBJ2-1 NA TRBV5-5 NA CASSLEYEQFF TGTGCCAGCAGCTTGGAGTATGAGCAGTTCTTC
TRBJ2-2 NA TRBV5-1 TRBD1 CASRTGGNTGELFF TGCGCCAGCAGAACAGGGGGGAACACCGGGGAGCTGTTTTTT
TRBJ2-2 NA TRBV2 NA CASRQGVPTGELFF TGTGCCAGCAGACAGGGCGTCCCAACCGGGGAGCTGTTTTTT
TRBJ2-5 NA TRBV7-2 NA CASSLGGYKETQYF TGTGCCAGCAGCTTAGGAGGCTATAAGGAGACCCAGTACTTC
TRBJ2-7 NA TRBV10-2 TRBD2 CASGGVIAGEGEQYF TGCGCCAGCGGGGGGGTCATAGCGGGGGAAGGCGAGCAGTACTTC
TRBJ1-1 NA TRBV20-1 TRBD1 CSPQGPNTEAFF TGCAGTCCACAGGGGCCGAACACTGAAGCTTTCTTT
TRBJ1-1 once TRBV7-3 NA CASSLMGAAEAFF TGTGCCAGCAGCTTAATGGGGGCAGCTGAAGCTTTCTTT
TRBJ1-1 once TRBV6-1 NA CASHPSGARTEAFF TGTGCCAGTCACCCTTCGGGGGCGCGCACTGAAGCTTTCTTT
TRBJ1-2 NA TRBV10-3 TRBD1 CAISDRGDYGYTF TGTGCCATCAGTGACAGGGGGGACTATGGCTACACCTTC
TRBJ2-1 NA TRBV5-1 NA CASSQSVGGDEQFF TGCGCCAGCAGCCAGTCTGTGGGGGGAGATGAGCAGTTCTTC
TRBJ1-1 NA TRBV5-1 NA CASSLETQGVGAEAFF TGCGCCAGCAGCTTGGAAACGCAAGGGGTAGGGGCTGAAGCTTTCTTT
TRBJ1-4 NA TRBV9 NA CASSATRDRYQTNEKLFF TGTGCCAGCAGCGCAACCCGGGACCGATACCAAACTAATGAAAAACTGTTTTTT
TRBJ1-6 NA TRBV9 TRBD1 CASSVDWTGNSPLHF TGTGCCAGCAGCGTAGATTGGACAGGCAATTCACCCCTCCACTTT
TRBJ2-7 few TRBV11-2 TRBD2 CASSPGTRGAYEQYF TGTGCCAGCAGCCCAGGGACTAGAGGTGCCTACGAGCAGTACTTC
TRBJ1-1 NA TRBV11-3 NA CASSSSYADKAFF TGTGCCAGCAGCTCCTCCTATGCGGATAAAGCTTTCTTT
TRBJ1-4 NA TRBV28 NA CASSLNRKLFF TGTGCCAGCAGTTTAAACCGAAAACTGTTTTTT
TRBJ1-2 NA TRBV2 TRBD1 CASSLRGTGDGYTF TGTGCCAGCAGTCTGCGGGGGACAGGGGATGGCTACACCTTC